The 19 T cell receptor beta chains listed next were all sequenced from one sample in a study of radiotherapy plus CTLA-4 blockade in lung cancer. This table comes from immunoSEQ multiplex PCR, and its TCRdb copy is limited to in-frame clones, with some not included. The sample has roughly 59,000 clones; 72% are singletons. This material consisted of peripheral blood, taken from a patient treated with radiotherapy plus ipilimumab. Every receptor here comes from a human donor with non-small cell lung cancer whose response to radiotherapy plus ipilimumab could not be evaluated.

CDR3 loop: CASSLALGVNTEAFF. The CDR3 DNA reads TGTGCCAGCAGCTTAGCCCTAGGGGTGAACACTGAAGCTTTCTTT. The chain links TRBV7-8 to TRBJ1-1; maybe TRBD1 (5 bases). This CDR3 contains 15 residues. V was trimmed by 0 bases and J by 0 bases, leaving 8 bases between them. Germline-derived CDR1 and CDR2 are SGHVS and FQNEAQ. The complete variable domain, with remaining parts taken from reference TRBV7-8 and TRBJ1-1, reads GAGVSQSPRYKVAKRGQDVALRCDPISGHVSLFWYQQALGQGPEFLTYFQNEAQLDKSGLPSDRFFAERPEGSVSTLKIQRTQQEDSAVYLCASSLALGVNTEAFFGQGTRLTVV.

The rearrangement uses TRBV4-1 and TRBJ1-2, with D perhaps TRBD1 (5 bases). In germline, CDR1 is MGHRA, CDR2 YSYEKL. V lost 2 bases, J lost 7 bases, and 11 bases lay in between. The CDR3 loop spans 13 amino acids. In DNA form, the CDR3 reads TGCGCCAGCAGCCAACCCAGTCAGGGTGGCTACACCTTC. Translation: CASSQPSQGGYTF.

The chain joins TRBV30 to TRBJ1-6; D unresolved. V gave up 2 bases and J gave up 0 bases, with 23 bases separating them. Germline V gene data show CDR1 as GTSNPN and CDR2 as SVGIG (reference sequence). The CDR3 runs to 20 residues. The chain's CDR3 is CAWSTRPLSRRGSYNSPLHF. CDR3 in DNA: TGTGCCTGGAGTACTAGGCCCCTTTCACGTCGGGGCTCCTATAATTCACCCCTCCACTTT.

This clone was counted once. This sequence joins TRBV10-3 and TRBJ2-7; no definite D call. Germline CDR1 reads ENHRY; CDR2 reads SYGVKD. Trimming removed 3 bases from V and 2 bases from J, with 14 bases in between. The CDR3 contains 15 residues. In DNA, the CDR3 is TGTGCCATCAGTGATCTCCGACTGCTGCCCTACGAGCAGTACTTC. This encodes CAISDLRLLPYEQYF.

The V and J genes are TRBV11-3 and TRBJ2-7, with no clear D. V shed 5 bases and J shed 3 bases, with 11 bases lying between them. From germline, CDR1 is SGHNT and CDR2 YENEEA. The CDR3 loop spans 13 amino acids. The CDR3 is CASSRGLGYEQYF. CDR3 DNA sequence: TGTGCCAGCAGCCGCGGTCTGGGCTACGAGCAGTACTTC.

The rearrangement links TRBV13 to TRBJ2-7; 11 positions match TRBD1. V shed 6 bases, J shed 2 bases, and the junction held 6 bases outside the gene matches. The CDR3 extends over 15 amino acids. CDR1 is PRHDT and CDR2 is FYEKMQ in the germline V gene (reference sequence). Here the CDR3 DNA reads TGTGCCAGCAGGGCTGGGACAGGGGGACCCTACGAGCAGTACTTC. This translates into CASRAGTGGPYEQYF.

The rearrangement links TRBV7-9 to TRBJ1-4; 8 bases line up with TRBD1. This CDR3 contains 14 residues. With 5 bases clipped from V and 3 bases from J, the junction kept 2 bases outside the gene matches. The germline CDR1 and CDR2 sequences are SEHNR and FQNEAQ (reference sequence). The CDR3: CASSPQGANEKLFF. CDR3 nucleotides: TGTGCCAGCAGCCCACAGGGGGCTAATGAAAAACTGTTTTTT. The complete variable domain, with remaining parts taken from reference TRBV7-9 and TRBJ1-4, reads DTGVSQNPRHKITKRGQNVTFRCDPISEHNRLYWYRQTLGQGPEFLTYFQNEAQLEKSRLLSDRFSAERPKGSFSTLEIQRTEQGDSAMYLCASSPQGANEKLFFGSGTQLSVL.

For the CDR3, the DNA is TGTGCCAGCATTCCGGGACAGGGGGAAAACGAGCAGTACTTC. Amino acids: CASIPGQGENEQYF. The chain links TRBV6-1 to TRBJ2-7; 11 bases fit TRBD1. The CDR3 contains 14 residues. Germline CDR1 MNHNS, CDR2 SASEGT. V dropped 7 bases and J dropped 5; count of bases not matched to a gene: 7.

V is TRBV19 and J is TRBJ2-1; D possibly corresponds to TRBD2 (6 bases). Germline assignment: CDR1 LNHDA and CDR2 SQIVND (reference sequence). The CDR3 loop spans 14 amino acids. V was clipped by 5 bases and J by 7 bases, with 15 bases between them. CDR3: CASSPTGVRNEQFF. CDR3 sequence (DNA): TGTGCCAGTAGTCCGACGGGAGTGAGGAATGAGCAGTTCTTC.

This clone was detected once. J is TRBJ1-1 and V is TRBV7-8; D not certain. CDR1 is SGHVS, CDR2 FQNEAQ, per germline. Trimming shortened V by 0 bases and J by 7 bases, and 6 bases separated the two germline ends. The CDR3 sequence is 12 residues long. The CDR3 DNA reads TGTGCCAGCAGCTTAGCTTCGGGTGAAGCTTTCTTT. This gives the protein CASSLASGEAFF. Together with reference TRBV7-8 and TRBJ1-1, the CDR3 gives the full variable domain: GAGVSQSPRYKVAKRGQDVALRCDPISGHVSLFWYQQALGQGPEFLTYFQNEAQLDKSGLPSDRFFAERPEGSVSTLKIQRTQQEDSAVYLCASSLASGEAFFGQGTRLTVV.

This chain uses TRBV6-5 with TRBJ1-4; D gene unclear. This CDR3 has 13 amino acids. V was clipped by 6 bases and J by 8 bases, with 13 bases between them. Germline V CDR1 and CDR2: MNHEY, SVGAGI. In nucleotides, the CDR3 is TGTGCCAGCAGGCGGGGAATTGGCGAAAAACTGTTTTTT. Residues: CASRRGIGEKLFF.

The rearrangement links TRBV15 to TRBJ2-3; the match to TRBD2 covers 7 bases. The trim removed 6 bases at V and 2 bases at J, leaving 8 bases unmatched. The CDR3 is made up of 15 amino acids. Germline V gene sequence: CDR1 LNHNV, CDR2 YYDKDF (reference sequence). The CDR3 spells CATRAIAGLTDTQYF. The CDR3 nucleotides are TGTGCCACCAGGGCGATAGCGGGCCTCACAGATACGCAGTATTTT.

The V and J genes are TRBV28 and TRBJ2-7; 9 bases are shared with TRBD1. This CDR3 is built from 14 residues. CDR1 is MDHEN, CDR2 SYDVKM, per germline. With 5 bases clipped from V and 10 bases from J, the junction kept 12 bases outside the gene matches. The CDR3 DNA follows: TGTGCCAGCAGTCTCCCCGGGACAGGGATCTTCCAGTACTTC. As protein: CASSLPGTGIFQYF.

The chain couples TRBV7-3 to TRBJ2-1; 8 bases fit TRBD2. The CDR3 totals 16 residues. After removal of 5 bases from V and 9 bases from J, the junction contained 15 bases not matched to a gene. Looked up from germline, CDR1 is SGHTA and CDR2 is FQGTGA. Here the CDR3 reads CASSPGGTRASAEQFF. CDR3 nucleotide sequence: TGTGCCAGCAGCCCGGGGGGGACTAGAGCCTCGGCTGAGCAGTTCTTC.

This clone was recorded a few times. This chain joins TRBV9 and TRBJ2-2; 15 positions match TRBD2. Germline V gene sequence: CDR1 SGDLS, CDR2 YYNGEE. The CDR3 is made up of 17 amino acids. V was clipped by 4 bases and J by 7 bases; unmatched bases: 8. CDR3 DNA: TGTGCCAGCAGCCTGAGGACTAGCGGGGGGGCCCTCGGGGAGCTGTTTTTT. Its translation: CASSLRTSGGALGELFF.

The CDR3 DNA reads TGTGCCAGTACGGATCTCCACAGGGTTCGTGGCTACACCTTC. As protein: CASTDLHRVRGYTF. The chain links TRBV19 to TRBJ1-2; D might be TRBD1 (6 bases). This CDR3 is built from 14 residues. CDR1 and CDR2 (germline): LNHDA, SQIVND (reference sequence). The V end lost 7 bases, the J end lost 7 bases, and 19 bases lay between the germline ends.

The chain recombines TRBV9 with TRBJ1-3, with a weak D call TRBD1 (6 bases). Germline values: CDR1 SGDLS, CDR2 YYNGEE. The CDR3 loop spans 15 amino acids. V was shortened by 3 bases and J by 0 bases, with 10 bases between the two germline ends. CDR3 amino acids: CASSAQGSSGNTIYF. The CDR3 DNA reads TGTGCCAGCAGCGCACAGGGTAGCTCTGGAAACACCATATATTTT.

This clone was seen just once. This chain links TRBV11-2 with TRBJ2-7; perhaps TRBD2 as D (7 bases). This CDR3 is built from 15 residues. The V gene's germline CDR1 is SGHAT and CDR2 FQNNGV. The V end lost 1 base, the J end lost 1 base, and 11 bases lay between the germline ends. CDR3 in DNA: TGTGCCAGCAGCTTAGTACAGGGAGGGTCCTACGAGCAGTACTTC. Translating it yields CASSLVQGGSYEQYF.

The chain joins TRBV6-1 to TRBJ2-3, with D perhaps TRBD2 (7 bases). In germline, CDR1 is MNHNS, CDR2 SASEGT. The CDR3 covers 15 residues. V was cut by 2 bases and J by 5 bases, with 14 bases left in between. The CDR3 here is CASSERGGPGDTQYF. The CDR3 region has the DNA TGTGCCAGCAGTGAAAGGGGGGGGCCCGGAGATACGCAGTATTTT.